This paragraph reports one T cell receptor (beta chain). Assay: immunoSEQ multiplex PCR; the TCRdb copy retains only in-frame clones and omits some. Of around 240,000 clones in the sample, 70% to 90% are singletons; the top ten hold 1.9%. Cohort allocation depended upon clinical history that participants reported. The sample belongs to a study of blood T cell repertoires in COVID-19. Study details: PBMCs, B-cell-depleted T cells, or T cells were the source of the cDNA or gDNA that made up the material.

Unmatched junction bases numbered 6, after V lost 6 bases and J lost 5 bases. This CDR3 is 13 amino acids long. The sample consisted of PBMCs or T cells enriched from blood (not recorded which). This chain uses TRBV12-3 or TRBV12-4 with TRBJ1-2, with 7 bases lining up with TRBD1. The sequence derives from a woman between 45 and 65 years old who had recovered from COVID-19. In nucleotides, the CDR3 is TGTGCCAGCAGCCCGGGACAGCAATATGGCTACACCTTC. Translated: CASSPGQQYGYTF.